Presented here are 28 T cell receptor beta chains from one specimen sequenced in a study of blood T cell repertoires in COVID-19 (dated by TCRdb to 2018 to 2021). The library was obtained by the immunoSEQ multiplex PCR assay. TCRdb limited this immuneACCESS table to in-frame rearrangements with V and J called. A share of clones is missing; checked studies link under half to unresolved V genes, and the rest is unexplained. This sample holds 540,000 or so clones; about 89% were observed only once. Of the sample, less than 9% falls within the top ten clones. Sequencing was carried out using peripheral blood. The receptors come from a woman aged 45-59 years with COVID-19, enrolled during active disease.

V and J are TRBV5-4 and TRBJ2-1; 9 bases align to TRBD2. Germline CDR1 is SGHNT and CDR2 is YYREEE (reference sequence). Trimming removed 1 base from V and 6 bases from J; junction bases left unmatched: 14. This CDR3 has 18 residues. This chain's CDR3 is CASSLPGASGANPNEQFF. CDR3 in DNA: TGTGCCAGCAGCTTGCCCGGAGCTAGCGGGGCCAACCCCAATGAGCAGTTCTTC.

This chain links TRBV28 with TRBJ1-1; D gene uncertain. The ends were cut back, 3 bases at V and 4 bases at J, with 6 bases in the middle. From germline, CDR1 is MDHEN and CDR2 SYDVKM. This CDR3 has 12 amino acids. For the CDR3, the DNA is TGTGCCAGCAGTTTCCAGTCCACTGAAGCTTTCTTT. It translates to CASSFQSTEAFF.

In DNA form, the CDR3 reads TGTGCCAGCAGGATAGGGACAGCAACGAACACCGGGGAGCTGTTTTTT. Its translation is CASRIGTATNTGELFF. This chain uses TRBV2 with TRBJ2-2; 7 bases are a match to TRBD1. Trimming removed 6 bases from V and 0 bases from J; junction bases left unmatched: 7. The CDR3 loop spans 16 amino acids. Germline CDR1 reads SNHLY; CDR2 reads FYNNEI. The full variable domain, completed using reference TRBV2 and TRBJ2-2, is EPEVTQTPSHQVTQMGQEVILRCVPISNHLYFYWYRQILGQKVEFLVSFYNNEISEKSEIFDDQFSVERPDGSNFTLKIRSTKLEDSAMYFCASRIGTATNTGELFFGEGSRLTVL.

The rearrangement links TRBV19 to TRBJ1-3; D gene ambiguous. Germline CDR1 is LNHDA and CDR2 is SQIVND (reference sequence). V was clipped by 8 bases and J by 4 bases, with 18 bases between them. The CDR3 is 15 residues long. The CDR3 nucleotides read TGTGCCAGTCGCCGTCCAGACATCACGGGAAACACCATATATTTT. Its translation: CASRRPDITGNTIYF.

J is TRBJ1-5 and V is TRBV24-1, with TRBD1 as a possible D gene (6 bases). The V end lost 2 bases, the J end lost 3 bases, and 10 bases lay between the germline ends. Germline lookup yields CDR1 KGHDR and CDR2 SFDVKD. This CDR3 has 15 residues. DNA of the CDR3: TGTGCCACCAGTGATTCCGGGACATCCAATCAGCCCCAGCATTTT. It codes for CATSDSGTSNQPQHF.

The chain combines TRBV5-5 with TRBJ2-5, with D maybe TRBD2 (6 bases). Germline V lookup: CDR1 SGHKS, CDR2 YYEKEE (reference sequence). Between the trimmed V and J ends, which lost 0 bases and 5 bases, there was a span of 17 bases. The CDR3 is made up of 16 amino acids. The CDR3 DNA sequence: TGTGCCAGCAGCTTGGCTGGGCGAGGAGGAGGGGAGACCCAGTACTTC. Its protein is CASSLAGRGGGETQYF.

The gene calls are TRBV5-5 and TRBJ1-5, with D uncertain. CDR1 and CDR2 (germline): SGHKS, YYEKEE (reference sequence). The CDR3 consists of 14 residues. Between the trimmed V and J ends, which lost 2 bases and 3 bases, there was a span of 9 bases. CDR3 coding DNA: TGTGCCAGCAGCTTCTACACAGCCAATCAGCCCCAGCATTTT. This codes for CASSFYTANQPQHF.

The chain employs TRBV4-1 and TRBJ2-3; 9 nucleotides align to TRBD2. Per the germline V gene, CDR1 is MGHRA and CDR2 is YSYEKL. The CDR3 has 16 residues. V lost 0 bases to trimming and J lost 2 bases; unmatched junction nucleotides: 3. CDR3 amino acids: CASSQEERGATDTQYF. The CDR3 nucleotides are TGCGCCAGCAGCCAAGAAGAGCGGGGGGCCACAGATACGCAGTATTTT.

The chain joins TRBV6-5 to TRBJ2-7, with no clear D. The CDR3 sequence is 12 residues long. The germline V gene has CDR1 MNHEY and CDR2 SVGAGI. V was trimmed by 6 bases and J by 3 bases, leaving 9 bases between them. As DNA, the CDR3 is TGTGCCAGCAGATGGGCCTTCTACGAGCAGTACTTC. This gives the protein CASRWAFYEQYF.

This sequence joins TRBV5-1 and TRBJ2-5, with D tentatively TRBD1 (6 bases). Germline V gene sequence: CDR1 SGHRS, CDR2 YFSETQ. CDR3 size: 15 residues. The V end lost 1 base, the J end lost 3 bases, and 13 bases lay between the germline ends. In DNA form, the CDR3 reads TGCGCCAGCAGCTTGATAAACCAGGGGAAAGAGACCCAGTACTTC. It encodes CASSLINQGKETQYF.

The count of this clone is one. The V gene is TRBV6-5, the J gene TRBJ2-3; D not resolved. V was shortened by 0 bases and J by 4 bases, with 8 bases between the two germline ends. The CDR3 totals 14 residues. From germline, CDR1 is MNHEY and CDR2 SVGAGI. Here the CDR3 DNA reads TGTGCCAGCAGTTACTCGATAGTCGCAGATACGCAGTATTTT. Protein: CASSYSIVADTQYF.

This sequence joins TRBV6-1 and TRBJ2-5, with 7 bases matching TRBD2. The V segment lost 2 bases and the J segment 7 bases; nucleotides outside the gene matches: 19. This CDR3 has 18 residues. From germline, CDR1 is MNHNS and CDR2 SASEGT. Here the CDR3 DNA reads TGTGCCAGCAGTGAATTGAGGGGCGGGGGAGGCACTGGGGTGACCCAGTACTTC. It yields the protein CASSELRGGGGTGVTQYF.

The rearrangement links TRBV2 to TRBJ2-7; D is possibly TRBD2 (6 bases). The CDR3 has 13 residues. V lost 7 bases, J lost 2 bases, and 12 bases lay in between. Germline CDR1 is SNHLY and CDR2 is FYNNEI. In DNA form, the CDR3 reads TGTGCCAGCAAGGAGGGGATCACCTACGAGCAGTACTTC. Translating it yields CASKEGITYEQYF. Looking up the rest from reference TRBV2 and TRBJ2-7 gives the full variable domain: EPEVTQTPSHQVTQMGQEVILRCVPISNHLYFYWYRQILGQKVEFLVSFYNNEISEKSEIFDDQFSVERPDGSNFTLKIRSTKLEDSAMYFCASKEGITYEQYFGPGTRLTVT.

This rearrangement joins TRBV3-1 (or the pseudogene TRBV3-2) to TRBJ1-1, with 8 bases lining up with TRBD1. This CDR3 region has 15 residues. The V segment lost 0 bases and the J segment 8 bases; nucleotides outside the gene matches: 8. Germline CDR1 LGHDT, CDR2 YNNKEL (reference sequence). CDR3 protein: CASSQDPTGVGEAFF. The CDR3 bases are TGTGCCAGCAGCCAAGATCCGACAGGGGTGGGCGAAGCTTTCTTT.

The gene calls are TRBV7-9 and TRBJ2-7; no reliable D call. V was pared by 1 base and J by 1 base, with 8 bases between. The CDR3 has 14 residues. The germline CDR1 and CDR2 sequences are SEHNR and FQNEAQ (reference sequence). The CDR3 bases are TGTGCCAGCAGCTTAGAAACGGGTTCCTACGAGCAGTACTTC. Amino acid sequence: CASSLETGSYEQYF.

The V call is TRBV2, the J call TRBJ2-7; 8 bases are a match to TRBD1. This CDR3 region has 13 residues. V lost 10 bases, J lost 7 bases, and 12 bases stayed unmatched. Germline CDR1 SNHLY, CDR2 FYNNEI. CDR3 nucleotides: TGTGCCACCAACCGGGACAGGTCACGAGAGCAGTACTTC. This sequence encodes CATNRDRSREQYF.

The genes are TRBV3-1 (or the pseudogene TRBV3-2) and TRBJ1-1, with D unresolved. Trimming cost V 4 bases and J 2 bases, with 5 bases left between them. The CDR3 is 12 amino acids. Germline CDR1 and CDR2: LGHDT and YNNKEL (reference sequence). The CDR3 loop is CASSLANTEAFF. CDR3 sequence (DNA): TGTGCCAGCAGCCTGGCTAACACTGAAGCTTTCTTT.

This chain uses TRBV30 with TRBJ1-4; D uncertain. CDR3 length: 15 residues. Deletions cut 0 bases from V and 4 bases from J, with 12 bases between. The V gene's germline CDR1 is GTSNPN and CDR2 SVGIG (reference sequence). The DNA for the CDR3 is TGTGCCTGGAGTGTTGGGCAGAACCTTAATGAAAAACTGTTTTTT. Translated: CAWSVGQNLNEKLFF.

The rearrangement joins TRBV27 to TRBJ2-5; 10 nucleotides align to TRBD1. V shed 4 bases, J shed 4 bases, and the junction held 9 bases outside the gene matches. Germline CDR1 MNHEY, CDR2 SMNVEV (reference sequence). The CDR3 length is 16 residues. The CDR3 here is CASSSLGQGYAETQYF. CDR3 coding DNA: TGTGCCAGCAGTTCGTTGGGACAGGGGTATGCAGAGACCCAGTACTTC.

The V and J genes are TRBV6-5 and TRBJ2-7; D is perhaps TRBD1 (6 bases). Trimming took off 6 bases at V and 0 bases at J, with 15 bases between the two ends. CDR1 is MNHEY, CDR2 SVGAGI, per germline. The length of the CDR3 is 15 residues. The CDR3 protein is CASSRQAPPSYEQYF. CDR3 DNA sequence: TGTGCCAGCAGCCGACAGGCGCCGCCCTCCTACGAGCAGTACTTC.

The J gene is TRBJ1-4, the V gene TRBV11-2, with TRBD1 matching 8 bases. Unmatched junction bases numbered 11, after V lost 3 bases and J lost 8 bases. There are 16 residues in the CDR3. The V gene's germline CDR1 is SGHAT and CDR2 FQNNGV. The CDR3 DNA sequence: TGTGCCAGCAGCTTGGCAGGGGGCCTCGGGAGGGAAAAACTGTTTTTT. Its protein product is CASSLAGGLGREKLFF. Based on the CDR3 plus reference TRBV11-2 and TRBJ1-4, the full variable domain is EAGVAQSPRYKIIEKRQSVAFWCNPISGHATLYWYQQILGQGPKLLIQFQNNGVVDDSQLPKDRFSAERLKGVDSTLKIQPAKLEDSAVYLCASSLAGGLGREKLFFGSGTQLSVL.

The chain couples TRBV30 to TRBJ1-6; D is unresolved. The CDR3 covers 15 residues. Germline V gene data show CDR1 as GTSNPN and CDR2 as SVGIG (reference sequence). V was cut by 0 bases and J by 7 bases, with 13 bases left in between. For the CDR3, the DNA is TGTGCCTGGAGTGTAACCGGATGGGAGAATTCACCCCTCCACTTT. Translation: CAWSVTGWENSPLHF.

This rearrangement joins TRBV7-8 to TRBJ1-3, with TRBD1 matching over 7 bases. Germline V gene data show CDR1 as SGHVS and CDR2 as FQNEAQ. Trimming cost V 5 bases and J 0 bases; bases outside gene matches: 4. The CDR3 has 15 residues. The CDR3 DNA reads as TGTGCCAGCAGCCCATCAGGGGGCTCTGGAAACACCATATATTTT. As protein: CASSPSGGSGNTIYF.

This clone has just a few counts. The chain employs TRBV5-5 and TRBJ2-2; no clear D gene. Trimming took off 0 bases at V and 0 bases at J, with 9 bases between the two ends. The CDR3 covers 16 residues. Per germline, CDR1 SGHKS and CDR2 YYEKEE (reference sequence). The CDR3 sequence: CASSLVSASNTGELFF. The CDR3 DNA is TGTGCCAGCAGCTTGGTAAGCGCTTCGAACACCGGGGAGCTGTTTTTT. The full variable domain, its missing parts supplied by reference TRBV5-5 and TRBJ2-2, is DAGVTQSPTHLIKTRGQQVTLRCSPISGHKSVSWYQQVLGQGPQFIFQYYEKEERGRGNFPDRFSARQFPNYSSELNVNALLLGDSALYLCASSLVSASNTGELFFGEGSRLTVL.

The CDR3 coding sequence is TGTGCCAGCAGTCACACGGGGGTAGGAACTGAAGCTTTCTTT. Residues: CASSHTGVGTEAFF. This rearrangement joins TRBV27 to TRBJ1-1; possible D gene TRBD1, 5 bases. CDR3 length equals 14 residues. Trimming left V 5 bases short and J 5 bases short, with 15 bases between. Germline CDR1 MNHEY, CDR2 SMNVEV (reference sequence).

This clone was counted a single time. The rearrangement links TRBV7-3 to TRBJ1-2; the D gene is possibly TRBD1 (5 bases). Trimming shortened V by 2 bases and J by 7 bases, and 14 bases separated the two germline ends. Germline V lookup: CDR1 SGHTA, CDR2 FQGTGA. CDR3 size: 14 residues. Written as DNA, the CDR3 is TGTGCCAGCAGCTTAGGGGAGGGGAAGGGTGGCTACACCTTC. This sequence encodes CASSLGEGKGGYTF.

The chain couples TRBV27 to TRBJ2-7; D call uncertain. This CDR3 spans 12 amino acids. V dropped 6 bases and J dropped 7 bases, with 13 bases sitting between them. The germline V gene encodes CDR1 MNHEY and CDR2 SMNVEV (reference sequence). As DNA, the CDR3 is TGTGCCAGCAGCCCTAATATGTGGGAGCAGTACTTC. As protein: CASSPNMWEQYF.

Comment on this clone: The sample holds other DNA sequences that translate to the same CDR3. This chain connects TRBV30 to TRBJ2-3; tentative D call: TRBD2 (6 bases). Trimming cost V 3 bases and J 0 bases, with 7 bases left between them. The germline V gene encodes CDR1 GTSNPN and CDR2 SVGIG (reference sequence). CDR3 length equals 13 residues. The CDR3 loop is CAWSGGSTDTQYF. The CDR3, as DNA: TGTGCCTGGAGCGGGGGAAGCACAGATACGCAGTATTTT.